This TCR beta chain was retrieved from a study of T-cell reconstitution after alpha-beta-depleted transplantation in children. Study results and limitations: TCRbeta diversity was high at day 60 in some patients (a result of surviving recipient T cells and thymic progenitors). It was reported that alpha-beta T cells came from several hundred expanded graft clones (about two months after transplant). Fresh T-cell production supplied most of the T-cell counts and diversity seen one year after transplant.

V shed 7 bases and J shed 3 bases, with 6 bases lying between them. The CDR3 has 11 residues. Germline assignment: CDR1 LNHDA and CDR2 SQIVND (reference sequence). The table lists this clonotype with a count of one. The antigen is unknown. Researchers prepared the TCRbeta library using unique molecular identifiers, the study reports. Using its own MiXCR run on the PCR reads, TCRdb lists one record per CDR3 protein. The repertoire holds almost 500,000 distinct CDR3 sequences, more than 9% seen once, with approximately 2% in the top ten. The chain recombines TRBV19 with TRBJ1-2; D remains unclear. Sequenced material: PBMCs, taken before TCRalphabeta/CD19-depleted stem cell transplant. The sequence came from a child younger than 10 with inherited bone marrow failure, due to receive a stem cell transplant. The CDR3 DNA reads TGTGCCAGTACTTCCGACTATGGCTACACCTTC. Protein sequence: CASTSDYGYTF.